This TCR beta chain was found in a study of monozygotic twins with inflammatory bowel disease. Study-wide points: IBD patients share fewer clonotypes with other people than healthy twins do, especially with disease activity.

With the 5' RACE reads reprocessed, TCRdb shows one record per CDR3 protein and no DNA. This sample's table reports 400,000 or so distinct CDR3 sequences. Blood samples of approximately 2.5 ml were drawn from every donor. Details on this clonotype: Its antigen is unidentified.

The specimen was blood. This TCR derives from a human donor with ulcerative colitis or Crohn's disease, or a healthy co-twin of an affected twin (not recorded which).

The CDR3 sequence: CASSLGALNEKLFF. V usage is TRBV5-1 and J usage is TRBJ1-4. This CDR3 is 14 amino acids long. Germline CDR1 is SGHRS and CDR2 is YFSETQ.